The 22 T cell receptor beta chains below come from one sample, sequenced in a study of OX40 agonist ivuxolimab in advanced cancers. Sequenced by immunoSEQ multiplex PCR; TCRdb stores in-frame clones only, minus some. The sample includes more than 50,000 clones, 75% to 85% of them seen just once. The specimen comprised CD4+ or CD8+ T cells sorted from blood, sampled in a trial of the OX40 agonist ivuxolimab. The receptors were gathered from an adult with an advanced solid tumor such as melanoma, head and neck, liver or kidney cancer.

V is TRBV14 and J is TRBJ2-1; D is tentatively TRBD1 or TRBD2 (6 bases each). Germline CDR1 and CDR2: SGHDN and FVKESK. The V gene lost 4 bases and the J gene lost 6 bases, with 16 bases spanning the gap. CDR3 length equals 15 residues. The CDR3 DNA reads TGTGCCAGCAGCCGCGGGACAACCGGCCTCAATGAGCAGTTCTTC. Translated: CASSRGTTGLNEQFF. The variable domain in full, with the rest retrieved from reference TRBV14 and TRBJ2-1, is EAGVTQFPSHSVIEKGQTVTLRCDPISGHDNLYWYRRVMGKEIKFLLHFVKESKQDESGMPNNRFLAERTGGTYSTLKVQPAELEDSGVYFCASSRGTTGLNEQFFGPGTRLTVL.

The chain joins TRBV7-9 to TRBJ2-2; D may correspond to TRBD1 or TRBD2 (5 bases each). V was shortened by 6 bases and J by 5 bases, with 16 bases between the two germline ends. Germline CDR1 is SEHNR and CDR2 is FQNEAQ (reference sequence). This CDR3 comprises 15 residues. This CDR3 is CASSRTRDGTGELFF. CDR3 sequence (DNA): TGTGCCAGCAGTCGTACCCGGGACGGAACCGGGGAGCTGTTTTTT.

The chain employs TRBV28 and TRBJ2-7, with a possible D match to TRBD2 (6 bases). Looked up from germline, CDR1 is MDHEN and CDR2 is SYDVKM. Trimming left V 6 bases short and J 0 bases short, with 15 bases between. The CDR3 extends over 15 amino acids. CDR3 protein: CASSPTRGSSYEQYF. DNA for the CDR3: TGTGCCAGCAGCCCCACTCGGGGGAGCTCCTACGAGCAGTACTTC.

V gene TRBV5-6 combines with J gene TRBJ2-2, with D possibly matching TRBD1 (8 bases). The CDR3 consists of 15 residues. With 3 bases removed from V and 3 bases from J, the gap between germline ends came to 12 bases. Germline-derived CDR1 and CDR2 are SGHDT and YYEEEE. The DNA for the CDR3 is TGTGCCAGCAGCTGGACAGGGAGGGACACCGGGGAGCTGTTTTTT. Translated, it gives CASSWTGRDTGELFF. The full variable domain, its missing parts supplied by reference TRBV5-6 and TRBJ2-2, is DAGVTQSPTHLIKTRGQQVTLRCSPKSGHDTVSWYQQALGQGPQFIFQYYEEEERQRGNFPDRFSGHQFPNYSSELNVNALLLGDSALYLCASSWTGRDTGELFFGEGSRLTVL.

The CDR3 reads CASSLGTRQLNEQYF. The CDR3 nucleotides read TGTGCCAGCAGTTTGGGGACGAGGCAGCTCAACGAGCAGTACTTC. The chain has TRBV14 and TRBJ2-7; D may match TRBD1 or TRBD2 (5 bases each). V lost 6 bases, J lost 5 bases, and 20 bases lay in between. Germline V gene lookup returns CDR1 SGHDN and CDR2 FVKESK. This CDR3 comprises 15 residues.

The chain has TRBV5-6 and TRBJ2-5, with D maybe TRBD1 (6 bases). CDR3 length: 14 amino acids. Trimming removed 4 bases from V and 1 base from J, with 11 bases in between. Germline assignment: CDR1 SGHDT and CDR2 YYEEEE. The CDR3 nucleotides read TGTGCCAGCAGCCGAGGACAGATCCAAGAGACCCAGTACTTC. Its translation is CASSRGQIQETQYF.

This clone was detected only once. The rearrangement links TRBV7-9 to TRBJ1-1; D is perhaps TRBD1 (5 bases). The CDR3 spans 16 residues. The germline gives CDR1 SEHNR, CDR2 FQNEAQ (reference sequence). The V and J ends lost 5 bases and 1 base respectively, with 17 bases between them. DNA of the CDR3: TGTGCCAGCAGCCCCCAGGGCGGCATGCCGAACACTGAAGCTTTCTTT. Protein product: CASSPQGGMPNTEAFF.

This sequence joins TRBV18 and TRBJ2-5, with D hard to call. This CDR3 has 13 amino acids. Germline V lookup: CDR1 KGHSH, CDR2 LQKENI. V was cut by 5 bases and J by 3 bases, with 10 bases left in between. This CDR3 reads CASSSGSEETQYF. The CDR3 DNA reads TGTGCCAGCTCATCAGGCAGCGAAGAGACCCAGTACTTC.

This clone was observed a few times. This chain links TRBV14 with TRBJ1-4; D perhaps matches TRBD1 (5 bases). Trimming removed 3 bases at V and 1 base at J, with 6 bases between. Germline V gene lookup returns CDR1 SGHDN and CDR2 FVKESK. This CDR3 is 14 amino acids long. CDR3 nucleotides: TGTGCCAGCAGCCACAGGGTAACTAATGAAAAACTGTTTTTT. Amino acid sequence: CASSHRVTNEKLFF.

In its sample, this clone was seen once. The same CDR3 can be traced to other DNA sequences in this sample. The chain carries TRBV7-2 and TRBJ2-7; possible D gene TRBD2, 7 bases. Trimming removed 0 bases from V and 4 bases from J, with 10 bases in between. The V gene's germline CDR1 is SGHTA and CDR2 FQGNSA. The CDR3 has 14 amino acids. In DNA form, the CDR3 reads TGTGCCAGCAGCTTAGCGGGGGGGCCGTACGAGCAGTACTTC. Its protein product is CASSLAGGPYEQYF.

The chain links TRBV19 to TRBJ1-2, with D hard to call. The V end lost 3 bases, the J end lost 0 bases, and 17 bases lay between the germline ends. Per the germline V gene, CDR1 is LNHDA and CDR2 is SQIVND (reference sequence). CDR3 length equals 17 residues. DNA of the CDR3: TGTGCCAGTAGTATGGTAGTAGGGTCGGTTTCTAACTATGGCTACACCTTC. It translates to CASSMVVGSVSNYGYTF.

The V and J genes are TRBV5-4 and TRBJ2-3, with 10 bases that match TRBD2. CDR1 and CDR2 from the germline V gene are SGHNT and YYREEE (reference sequence). This CDR3 region has 16 residues. The V and J ends lost 0 bases and 2 bases, in that order; junction bases with no gene match: 3. The CDR3 is CASSLALAGATDTQYF. CDR3 nucleotide sequence: TGTGCCAGCAGCTTGGCCCTAGCGGGGGCCACAGATACGCAGTATTTT.

V is TRBV5-5 and J is TRBJ2-7, with D tentatively TRBD1 (6 bases). Germline values: CDR1 SGHKS, CDR2 YYEKEE (reference sequence). V was clipped by 2 bases and J by 4 bases, with 16 bases between them. CDR3 length equals 15 residues. Here the CDR3 reads CASSFLRGIGYEQYF. As DNA, the CDR3 is TGTGCCAGCAGCTTTCTAAGGGGGATCGGTTACGAGCAGTACTTC.

The chain employs TRBV30 and TRBJ1-1; D unresolved. Germline CDR1 is GTSNPN and CDR2 is SVGIG (reference sequence). The CDR3 contains 11 residues. V lost 2 bases and J 3 bases, leaving 4 bases between the germline ends. CDR3 sequence: CAWSSYTEAFF. The CDR3 nucleotides read TGTGCCTGGAGTTCGTACACTGAAGCTTTCTTT.

The rearrangement joins TRBV12-2 to TRBJ2-6; the table gives TRBD1 as D, unverified against the DNA. TRBV12-2 is assigned pseudogene status. This CDR3 has 18 amino acids. This CDR3 reads CASRFVPSTQSRANVLTF. In DNA form, the CDR3 reads TGTGCAAGTCGCTTCGTGCCCTCCACACAAAGTCGGGCCAACGTCCTGACTTTC.

The chain is built from TRBV30 and TRBJ2-2; no clear D gene. V shed 0 bases and J shed 4 bases, with 12 bases lying between them. Germline assignment: CDR1 GTSNPN and CDR2 SVGIG (reference sequence). The CDR3 consists of 15 residues. CDR3 sequence reads: CAWSVSSRFTGELFF. The DNA for the CDR3 is TGTGCCTGGAGTGTAAGTAGCAGGTTCACCGGGGAGCTGTTTTTT.

V usage is TRBV7-2 and J usage is TRBJ2-2; D remains ambiguous. The CDR3 covers 13 residues. V was pared by 3 bases and J by 6 bases, with 8 bases between. The germline V gene has CDR1 SGHTA and CDR2 FQGNSA. CDR3 amino acids: CASSFRPAGELFF. Written as DNA, the CDR3 is TGTGCCAGCAGCTTTCGCCCAGCCGGGGAGCTGTTTTTT.

V usage is TRBV19 and J usage is TRBJ2-5, with 7 positions matching TRBD1. CDR3 size: 13 residues. Trimming at V came to 5 bases and at J to 2 bases, leaving 2 bases not matched to a gene. The germline V gene has CDR1 LNHDA and CDR2 SQIVND (reference sequence). DNA for the CDR3: TGTGCCAGTAGTCCGGGACAGCAAGAGACCCAGTACTTC. Translation gives CASSPGQQETQYF.

V and J are TRBV2 and TRBJ2-5; tentative D call: TRBD1 (5 bases). The CDR3 runs to 14 residues. Germline-derived CDR1 and CDR2 are SNHLY and FYNNEI. V was shortened by 8 bases and J by 7 bases, with 20 bases between the two germline ends. The CDR3 region has the DNA TGTGCCAGCCTCCTTTCTGGACACGACCGGACCCAGTACTTC. The encoded protein is CASLLSGHDRTQYF.

V and J are TRBV7-3 and TRBJ1-6; D is undetermined. Germline V gene lookup returns CDR1 SGHTA and CDR2 FQGTGA. This CDR3 is 14 amino acids long. V lost 3 bases and J 6 bases, leaving 9 bases between the germline ends. The CDR3 is CASSLGFGNSPLHF. CDR3 nucleotides: TGTGCCAGCAGCTTGGGATTTGGTAATTCACCCCTCCACTTT.

This clone was seen more than once but under ten times. The chain recombines TRBV4-2 with TRBJ1-4; D uncertain. Germline-derived CDR1 and CDR2 are LGHNA and YNFKEQ. The V and J ends lost 3 bases and 16 bases respectively, with 12 bases between them. The CDR3 is 11 amino acids. The CDR3 DNA reads TGTGCCAGCAGCCAGTCGAGGACGAAGTTTTTT. This codes for CASSQSRTKFF.

The V gene is TRBV2, the J gene TRBJ1-2, with D unresolved. The germline V gene has CDR1 SNHLY and CDR2 FYNNEI. This CDR3 has 10 residues. Trimming took off 5 bases at V and 8 bases at J, with 6 bases between the two ends. CDR3 sequence: CASSLEGYTF. The DNA of the CDR3 is TGTGCCAGCAGTTTGGAGGGCTACACCTTC.